The 26 T cell receptor beta chains given below trace back to one sample, sequenced in a study of regulatory T cells in long-lasting Graves disease. Investigators prepared the TCR beta libraries by applying iRepertoire HTBI primers and Arm-PCR of CDR3 regions. TCRdb re-derived calls from the multiplex PCR reads in MiXCR, one entry per CDR3 protein. The profile shows approximately 400,000 distinct CDR3 sequences, around 24% of them singletons. Stated time point: persistent/refractory GD, antithyroid drugs over 5 years with positive TRAb. TCR sequences were obtained from RNA taken from PBMCs. The input for sequencing was peripheral blood mononuclear cells (PBMCs), taken when the disease was refractory, from a patient treated with antithyroid drugs. The receptors come from a female donor with Graves disease.

The chain couples TRBV20-1 to TRBJ2-5; 9 bases map to TRBD2. This CDR3 region has 16 residues. From germline, CDR1 is DFQATT and CDR2 SNEGSKA (reference sequence). Trimming removed 0 bases from V and 2 bases from J; junction bases left unmatched: 7. CDR3 DNA: TGCAGTGCTAGAGATCGTGCTAGCGGGATACAAGAGACCCAGTACTTC. It codes for CSARDRASGIQETQYF.

At least ten counts were recorded for this clonotype. V and J are TRBV11-2 and TRBJ1-6, with TRBD1 matching 7 bases. This CDR3 is built from 14 residues. CDR1 SGHAT and CDR2 FQNNGV come from the germline V gene. J gave up 7 bases and V 7 bases, and 7 bases lay outside the gene matches. Here the CDR3 DNA reads TGTGCCAGCAACCGCCCGGGACAGAATTCACCCCTCCACTTT. Translating it yields CASNRPGQNSPLHF. The variable domain in full, completed from reference TRBV11-2 and TRBJ1-6, reads EAGVAQSPRYKIIEKRQSVAFWCNPISGHATLYWYQQILGQGPKLLIQFQNNGVVDDSQLPKDRFSAERLKGVDSTLKIQPAKLEDSAVYLCASNRPGQNSPLHFGNGTRLTVT.

The J gene is TRBJ1-2, the V gene TRBV29-1; TRBD1 might be the D (5 bases). The germline V and J ends were trimmed by 3 bases and 6 bases, with 14 bases remaining between them. The germline gives CDR1 SQVTM, CDR2 ANQGSEA. The CDR3 totals 13 residues. The CDR3 coding sequence is TGCAGCGTTGATCAGGGCCAGCCCCATGGCTACACCTTC. Its translation is CSVDQGQPHGYTF.

Many counts were recorded for this clonotype. The chain joins TRBV28 to TRBJ1-2; TRBD1 is a possible D gene (6 bases). CDR3 length: 14 amino acids. Germline V gene lookup returns CDR1 MDHEN and CDR2 SYDVKM. Trimming cost V 5 bases and J 8 bases, with 18 bases left between them. The chain's CDR3 is CASSLFDRTKGYTF. CDR3 coding DNA: TGTGCCAGCAGTCTATTCGACAGGACGAAAGGCTACACCTTC.

The V and J genes are TRBV30 and TRBJ2-5, with D possibly matching TRBD2 (6 bases). Per the germline V gene, CDR1 is GTSNPN and CDR2 is SVGIG (reference sequence). This CDR3 is built from 15 residues. Trimming shortened V by 1 base and J by 7 bases, and 19 bases separated the two germline ends. The CDR3 protein is CAWSGRPPRGGTQYF. CDR3 sequence (DNA): TGTGCCTGGAGTGGGAGACCCCCGCGGGGAGGGACCCAGTACTTC.

This clonotype was observed many times. The V call is TRBV30, the J call TRBJ1-2; D unresolved. V was cut by 3 bases and J by 4 bases, with 15 bases left in between. Germline V gene sequence: CDR1 GTSNPN, CDR2 SVGIG (reference sequence). The CDR3 consists of 14 residues. As DNA, the CDR3 is TGTGCCTGGAGCCTGGAAAGGGTAGCCTATGGCTACACCTTC. This translates into CAWSLERVAYGYTF.

The V call is TRBV10-3, the J call TRBJ2-2; 10 positions match TRBD2. Germline-derived CDR1 and CDR2 are ENHRY and SYGVKD. The J segment lost 6 bases and the V segment lost 8 bases, leaving 6 bases of the junction unmatched. This CDR3 comprises 14 residues. This chain's CDR3 is CAIGGLAIAGELFF. The CDR3 nucleotides are TGTGCCATCGGGGGACTAGCGATAGCCGGGGAGCTGTTTTTT.

This clonotype occurred many times. This sequence joins TRBV7-2 and TRBJ2-7; TRBD1 agrees at 10 bases. Germline V gene sequence: CDR1 SGHTA, CDR2 FQGNSA. After removal of 5 bases from V and 2 bases from J, the junction contained 9 bases not matched to a gene. CDR3 length: 16 residues. The CDR3 nucleotides are TGTGCCAGCAGCACTCCTTTGGGACAGGGGACCTACGAGCAGTACTTC. Protein sequence: CASSTPLGQGTYEQYF.

This clonotype has a handful of counts. This chain links TRBV15 with TRBJ1-5; D is undetermined. The CDR3 extends over 16 amino acids. Germline-derived CDR1 and CDR2 are LNHNV and YYDKDF (reference sequence). With 0 bases removed from V and 0 bases from J, the gap between germline ends came to 9 bases. The DNA of the CDR3 is TGTGCCACCAGCAGAGATCTCCCAGGTAGCAATCAGCCCCAGCATTTT. This encodes CATSRDLPGSNQPQHF.

In its sample, this clonotype was seen many times. This chain uses TRBV2 with TRBJ2-2; 11 bases align to TRBD2. Germline CDR1 SNHLY, CDR2 FYNNEI. Germline trimming cut 6 bases from V and 13 bases from J; bases unmatched to any gene: 10. The CDR3 is made up of 14 amino acids. The CDR3 nucleotides read TGTGCCAGCAGCCTATCGGGACTAGCGGTGTCGCTGTTTTTT. Protein sequence: CASSLSGLAVSLFF. The full variable domain, rest sourced from reference TRBV2 and TRBJ2-2, is EPEVTQTPSHQVTQMGQEVILRCVPISNHLYFYWYRQILGQKVEFLVSFYNNEISEKSEIFDDQFSVERPDGSNFTLKIRSTKLEDSAMYFCASSLSGLAVSLFFGEGSRLTVL.

This clonotype was counted only a few times. The CDR3 sequence is CASSVGTSGRTDTQYF. CDR3 DNA: TGTGCCAGCAGCGTCGGGACTAGCGGGAGAACAGATACGCAGTATTTT. This chain joins TRBV9 and TRBJ2-3; 14 bases line up with TRBD2. The trim removed 2 bases at V and 3 bases at J, leaving 2 bases unmatched. Germline V lookup: CDR1 SGDLS, CDR2 YYNGEE. The CDR3 runs to 16 residues.

This clonotype has just a few counts. This sequence joins TRBV15 and TRBJ1-5; possibly TRBD1 for D (5 bases). This CDR3 is built from 13 residues. Germline CDR1 reads LNHNV; CDR2 reads YYDKDF (reference sequence). V lost 3 bases to trimming and J lost 7 bases, with 10 bases between them. This CDR3 is CATSRGQEQPQHF. The CDR3 nucleotides are TGTGCCACCAGCAGGGGGCAGGAGCAGCCCCAGCATTTT.

This clonotype was observed a few times. The chain recombines TRBV7-9 with TRBJ1-4; 7 positions match TRBD1. V was pared by 2 bases and J by 8 bases, with 5 bases of the junction left unmatched. The CDR3 is made up of 14 amino acids. CDR1 is SEHNR, CDR2 FQNEAQ, per germline (reference sequence). This chain's CDR3 is CASSLPTGREKLFF. The CDR3 region has the DNA TGTGCCAGCAGCTTACCGACAGGGCGAGAAAAACTGTTTTTT.

The J gene is TRBJ2-4, the V gene TRBV20-1; D gene unclear. Germline-derived CDR1 and CDR2 are DFQATT and SNEGSKA (reference sequence). Between the trimmed V and J ends, which lost 2 bases and 3 bases, there was a span of 11 bases. The CDR3 is 14 amino acids. The CDR3 DNA is TGCAGTGCTAGACCTTGGAAAGGCAAAAACATTCAGTACTTC. It yields the protein CSARPWKGKNIQYF.

This clonotype was detected a few times. The chain recombines TRBV24-1 with TRBJ1-5, with D unclear. V was shortened by 7 bases and J by 4 bases, with 10 bases between the two germline ends. Germline V gene sequence: CDR1 KGHDR, CDR2 SFDVKD. The CDR3 is 13 residues long. The CDR3 region has the DNA TGTGCCACCAGCCCGGCGGGAAATCAGCCCCAGCATTTT. Translation gives CATSPAGNQPQHF.

This clonotype was picked up many times. V gene TRBV29-1 combines with J gene TRBJ1-2, with TRBD1 as a possible D gene (5 bases). Germline V gene sequence: CDR1 SQVTM, CDR2 ANQGSEA. V lost 6 bases and J lost 3, with 8 bases in between. The CDR3 contains 11 residues. CDR3: CSVKGDYGYTF. The CDR3 DNA reads as TGCAGCGTCAAAGGGGACTATGGCTACACCTTC.

This clonotype was counted many times. This chain joins TRBV28 and TRBJ2-7, with a weak D call TRBD2 (5 bases). The CDR3 covers 13 residues. Germline CDR1 is MDHEN and CDR2 is SYDVKM. Trimming pared 7 bases from V and 2 bases from J, leaving 12 bases between. The CDR3 region is CASTSLGAYEQYF. The CDR3 bases are TGTGCCAGCACCTCCCTCGGGGCCTACGAGCAGTACTTC.

As for this clonotype: The conserved phenylalanine or tryptophan normally closing the CDR3 is absent here, so this likely arose from a read error. The chain is built from TRBV6-5 and TRBJ2-5; the match to TRBD2 covers 9 bases. The J segment lost 2 bases and the V segment lost 0 bases, leaving 4 bases of the junction unmatched. The CDR3 length is 16 residues. The germline V gene encodes CDR1 MNHEY and CDR2 SVGAGI. The CDR3 DNA reads as TGTGCCAGCAGTTACTCACGGACTAGCGCGCAAGAGACCCAGTACCTC. Translating it yields CASSYSRTSAQETQYL.

DNA for the CDR3: TGTGCCTGGAGTGTAGGGCCGAGCTATGGCTACACCTTC. This gives the protein CAWSVGPSYGYTF. This chain uses TRBV30 with TRBJ1-2, with unresolved D. Trimming took 0 bases from V and 4 from J, leaving 9 bases between them. The length of the CDR3 is 13 residues. Germline-derived CDR1 and CDR2 are GTSNPN and SVGIG (reference sequence).

This rearrangement joins TRBV4-1 to TRBJ2-7; a weak D match, TRBD1 (5 bases). The CDR3 runs 13 residues. CDR1 and CDR2 (germline): MGHRA, YSYEKL. V shed 5 bases and J shed 4 bases, with 12 bases lying between them. CDR3 sequence reads: CASSYSQGYEQYF. CDR3 DNA sequence: TGCGCCAGCAGCTACTCCCAGGGTTACGAGCAGTACTTC.

The chain recombines TRBV20-1 with TRBJ2-7; D may be TRBD2 (5 bases). V dropped 2 bases and J dropped 0 bases, with 11 bases sitting between them. The germline V gene has CDR1 DFQATT and CDR2 SNEGSKA (reference sequence). The CDR3 loop spans 14 amino acids. The CDR3 spells CSARLASSSYEQYF. The CDR3 DNA is TGCAGTGCTAGATTAGCGTCTAGCTCCTACGAGCAGTACTTC.

A few counts support this clonotype. The chain employs TRBV20-1 and TRBJ2-5, with TRBD1 identical over 8 bases. The CDR3 is 15 residues long. The germline CDR1 and CDR2 sequences are DFQATT and SNEGSKA (reference sequence). Losses at the gene ends were 6 bases for V and 0 bases for J; bases not matched to a gene: 9. The CDR3 protein is CSAQAGRGHQETQYF. Written as DNA, the CDR3 is TGCAGTGCCCAAGCCGGCAGGGGGCACCAAGAGACCCAGTACTTC.

This chain uses TRBV20-1 with TRBJ2-5; 14 nucleotides line up with TRBD2. Per the germline V gene, CDR1 is DFQATT and CDR2 is SNEGSKA (reference sequence). This CDR3 spans 18 amino acids. Trimming at V came to 1 base and at J to 0 bases, leaving 7 bases not matched to a gene. DNA of the CDR3: TGCAGTGCTAGAGCCGGGACTAGCGGGAGTCTATACCAAGAGACCCAGTACTTC. Its translation is CSARAGTSGSLYQETQYF.

This clonotype has more than one count but fewer than ten. J is TRBJ1-1 and V is TRBV10-3; 10 bases map to TRBD1. The CDR3 spans 15 residues. Germline lookup yields CDR1 ENHRY and CDR2 SYGVKD. V dropped 4 bases and J dropped 4; count of bases not matched to a gene: 6. The CDR3 loop is CAISARDRGVTEAFF. DNA of the CDR3: TGTGCCATCAGTGCACGGGACAGGGGTGTCACTGAAGCTTTCTTT.

V gene TRBV30 combines with J gene TRBJ1-1; no clear D. Germline V lookup: CDR1 GTSNPN, CDR2 SVGIG (reference sequence). Trimming removed 2 bases at V and 0 bases at J, with 7 bases between. This CDR3 has 13 amino acids. The CDR3 DNA reads as TGTGCCTGGAGTCGGAGGGTGAACACTGAAGCTTTCTTT. This encodes CAWSRRVNTEAFF.

Ten or more counts support this clonotype. The V call is TRBV15, the J call TRBJ1-5; the D gene is possibly TRBD1 (5 bases). The V end lost 0 bases, the J end lost 0 bases, and 9 bases lay between the germline ends. In germline, CDR1 is LNHNV, CDR2 YYDKDF (reference sequence). The CDR3 length is 16 residues. The CDR3 reads CATSRDVRGSNQPQHF. CDR3 in DNA: TGTGCCACCAGCAGAGACGTAAGGGGTAGCAATCAGCCCCAGCATTTT.